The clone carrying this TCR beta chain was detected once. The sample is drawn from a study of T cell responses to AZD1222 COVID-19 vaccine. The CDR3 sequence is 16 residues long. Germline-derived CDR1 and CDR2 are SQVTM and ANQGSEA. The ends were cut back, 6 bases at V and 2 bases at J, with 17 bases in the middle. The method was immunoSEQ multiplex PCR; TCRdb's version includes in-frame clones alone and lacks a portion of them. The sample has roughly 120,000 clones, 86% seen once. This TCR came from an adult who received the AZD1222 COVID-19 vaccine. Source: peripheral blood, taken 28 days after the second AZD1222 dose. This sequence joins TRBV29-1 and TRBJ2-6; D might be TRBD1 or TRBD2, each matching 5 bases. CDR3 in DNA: TGCAGCGTGAGCCACACCCAGGGACCTGGGGCCAACGTCCTGACTTTC. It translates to CSVSHTQGPGANVLTF.